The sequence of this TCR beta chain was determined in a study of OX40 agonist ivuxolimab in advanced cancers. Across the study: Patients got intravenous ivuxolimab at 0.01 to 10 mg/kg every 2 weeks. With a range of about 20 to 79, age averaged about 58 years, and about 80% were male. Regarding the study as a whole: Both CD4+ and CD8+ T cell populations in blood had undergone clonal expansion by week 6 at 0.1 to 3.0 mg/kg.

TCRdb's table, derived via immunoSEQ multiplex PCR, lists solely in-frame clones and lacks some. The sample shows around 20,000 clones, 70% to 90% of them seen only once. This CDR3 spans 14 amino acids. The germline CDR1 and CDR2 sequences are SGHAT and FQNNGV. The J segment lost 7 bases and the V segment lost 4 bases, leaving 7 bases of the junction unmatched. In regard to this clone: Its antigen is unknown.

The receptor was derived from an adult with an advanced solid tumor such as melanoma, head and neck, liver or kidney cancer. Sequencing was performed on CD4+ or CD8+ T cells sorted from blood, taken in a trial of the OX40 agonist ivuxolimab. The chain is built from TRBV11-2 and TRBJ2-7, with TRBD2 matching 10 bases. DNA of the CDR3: TGTGCCAGCAGCTCCTTAGCGGGAGGAGTGGAGCAGTACTTC. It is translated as CASSSLAGGVEQYF.